This passage covers 16 T cell receptor beta chains from one sample sequenced in a study of blood T cell repertoires in COVID-19. Produced via immunoSEQ multiplex PCR; TCRdb's table is partial and in-frame only. The repertoire holds about 400,000 clones, with around nine tenths as singletons. Sequenced input: peripheral blood. The receptor set was obtained from a human donor in a cohort sampled during active COVID-19.

This chain joins TRBV2 and TRBJ1-6; D is undetermined. The CDR3 has 14 amino acids. Trimming cost V 5 bases and J 5 bases, with 10 bases left between them. From germline, CDR1 is SNHLY and CDR2 FYNNEI. CDR3 sequence (DNA): TGTGCCAGCAGTCAACCCACTGATAATTCACCCCTCCACTTT. The encoded protein is CASSQPTDNSPLHF.

The table lists this clone with a count of one. The V gene is TRBV23-1, the J gene TRBJ1-2; TRBD1 agrees at 10 bases. TRBV23-1 is marked as an open reading frame, function uncertain. With 0 bases clipped from V and 5 bases from J, the junction kept 15 bases outside the gene matches. The CDR3 spans 19 residues. CDR3 region: CASSQSPRQGAQRAYGYTF. The CDR3 region has the DNA TGCGCCAGCAGTCAATCGCCGAGACAGGGGGCTCAAAGGGCGTATGGCTACACCTTC.

The chain uses TRBV10-3 and TRBJ1-3, with unresolved D. This CDR3 has 15 residues. In germline, CDR1 is ENHRY, CDR2 SYGVKD. V was shortened by 4 bases and J by 0 bases, with 10 bases between the two germline ends. CDR3 amino acids: CAISGGLNSGNTIYF. In nucleotides, the CDR3 is TGTGCCATCAGTGGAGGCCTAAACTCTGGAAACACCATATATTTT.

The chain links TRBV15 to TRBJ1-2; D is possibly TRBD1 (6 bases). The CDR3 length is 13 residues. V gave up 5 bases and J gave up 4 bases, with 11 bases separating them. Germline V gives CDR1 LNHNV, CDR2 YYDKDF (reference sequence). The CDR3 sequence: CATSETGPYGYTF. The CDR3, as DNA: TGTGCCACCAGCGAGACAGGACCCTATGGCTACACCTTC. Together with reference TRBV15 and TRBJ1-2, the CDR3 gives the full variable domain: DAMVIQNPRYQVTQFGKPVTLSCSQTLNHNVMYWYQQKSSQAPKLLFHYYDKDFNNEADTPDNFQSRRPNTSFCFLDIRSPGLGDTAMYLCATSETGPYGYTFGSGTRLTVV.

The chain uses TRBV5-5 and TRBJ2-7; 8 bases align to TRBD1. The CDR3 runs to 15 residues. The germline gives CDR1 SGHKS, CDR2 YYEKEE (reference sequence). J gave up 1 base and V 4 bases, and 7 bases lay outside the gene matches. CDR3 sequence: CASSPRTGLSYEQYF. CDR3 coding DNA: TGTGCCAGCAGCCCCCGGACAGGGTTGTCCTACGAGCAGTACTTC.

The chain recombines TRBV7-6 with TRBJ2-5; D unresolved. Germline CDR1 and CDR2: SGHVS and FNYEAQ. V shed 2 bases and J shed 5 bases, with 9 bases lying between them. The CDR3 sequence is 13 residues long. CDR3 bases: TGTGCCAGCAGCTTACTATCTAAGGAGACCCAGTACTTC. It encodes CASSLLSKETQYF. Drawing the rest from reference TRBV7-6 and TRBJ2-5, the complete variable domain is GAGVSQSPRYKVTKRGQDVALRCDPISGHVSLYWYRQALGQGPEFLTYFNYEAQQDKSGLPNDRFSAERPEGSISTLTIQRTEQRDSAMYRCASSLLSKETQYFGPGTRLLVL.

The rearrangement uses TRBV2 and TRBJ1-1; the D is unclear. CDR1 and CDR2 (germline): SNHLY, FYNNEI. V was cut by 6 bases and J by 2 bases, with 7 bases left in between. The CDR3 totals 12 residues. The CDR3 protein is CASSVINTEAFF. CDR3 DNA: TGTGCCAGCAGCGTAATTAACACTGAAGCTTTCTTT.

This clone was seen only once. The chain recombines TRBV6-6 with TRBJ2-1; 14 positions match TRBD2. Per the germline V gene, CDR1 is MNHNY and CDR2 is SVGAGI (reference sequence). This CDR3 comprises 15 residues. V lost 6 bases and J lost 12; bases outside the gene matches: 10. The CDR3 region is CASSRGLAGELRQFF. Here the CDR3 DNA reads TGTGCCAGCAGCCGGGGACTAGCGGGAGAACTTCGGCAGTTCTTC.

This chain connects TRBV11-2 to TRBJ1-3; D might be TRBD1 (6 bases). V was cut by 2 bases and J by 3 bases, with 8 bases left in between. The CDR3 extends over 14 amino acids. Germline-derived CDR1 and CDR2 are SGHAT and FQNNGV. The chain's CDR3 is CASSLRTVGNTIYF. The CDR3 DNA is TGTGCCAGCAGCTTACGGACAGTTGGAAACACCATATATTTT.

This clone was detected only once. V and J are TRBV2 and TRBJ1-5; weak D call: TRBD1 (6 bases). Germline V gene data show CDR1 as SNHLY and CDR2 as FYNNEI. V was clipped by 7 bases and J by 0 bases, with 10 bases between them. This CDR3 has 14 residues. CDR3 in amino acids: CASNRAVSNQPQHF. The CDR3 region has the DNA TGTGCCAGCAACAGGGCGGTTAGCAATCAGCCCCAGCATTTT.

The gene calls are TRBV7-3 and TRBJ1-1; no reliable D call. With 0 bases removed from V and 7 bases from J, the gap between germline ends came to 21 bases. Germline V gene lookup returns CDR1 SGHTA and CDR2 FQGTGA. CDR3 length: 17 residues. The CDR3 DNA reads TGTGCCAGCAGCTTAACGACCCAGGAGGGCGGCCGGGGTGAAGCTTTCTTT. Translation gives CASSLTTQEGGRGEAFF.

This chain uses TRBV11-3 with TRBJ2-5; the D gene is possibly TRBD2 (5 bases). The CDR3 has 14 amino acids. The germline V gene encodes CDR1 SGHNT and CDR2 YENEEA. V lost 1 base to trimming and J lost 1 base, with 7 bases between them. The DNA for the CDR3 is TGTGCCAGCAGCTTAGCCGGAGGCCAAGAGACCCAGTACTTC. Translated: CASSLAGGQETQYF.

This clone showed up just a few times. Sequence at one end of the junction differs from germline and may be a read error. The J gene is TRBJ2-5, the V gene TRBV5-1, with 7 nucleotides matching TRBD2. The CDR3 length is 14 residues. Germline CDR1 and CDR2: SGHRS and YFSETQ. CDR3 in amino acids: CASNLGLAEETQYF. The CDR3 DNA follows: TGCGCCAGCAACTTGGGGCTAGCGGAAGAGACCCAGTACTTC.

This chain uses TRBV19 with TRBJ1-1; 7 bases are a match to TRBD1. CDR3 length: 20 amino acids. Germline V gene lookup returns CDR1 LNHDA and CDR2 SQIVND (reference sequence). V gave up 1 base and J gave up 0 bases; unmatched junction bases: 17. The CDR3 loop reads CASSIGQGDVWRVMNTEAFF. Here the CDR3 DNA reads TGTGCCAGTAGTATAGGACAGGGAGATGTATGGCGGGTGATGAACACTGAAGCTTTCTTT.

This clone was picked up one time. The DNA for the CDR3 is TGTGCCAGCAGCCTGCGTAGAGGGAGAGGGCGAGGGGAGACCCAGTACTTC. Encoded protein: CASSLRRGRGRGETQYF. The V gene is TRBV3-1 (or the pseudogene TRBV3-2), the J gene TRBJ2-5; a possible D gene is TRBD2 (5 bases). Trimming removed 4 bases at V and 5 bases at J, with 23 bases between. Germline V lookup: CDR1 LGHDT, CDR2 YNNKEL (reference sequence). This CDR3 contains 17 residues.

The chain employs TRBV7-9 and TRBJ1-1; 9 positions match TRBD1. The ends lost 2 bases at V and 6 bases at J; junction bases unmatched: 1. CDR1 and CDR2 (germline): SEHNR, FQNEAQ (reference sequence). This CDR3 spans 13 amino acids. CDR3 bases: TGTGCCAGCAGCTTAACAGGGGGCGCTGAAGCTTTCTTT. This encodes CASSLTGGAEAFF.